Listed here is a single TCR beta chain. Its antigen is unknown. A single base separates this from a much larger clone, so it may be a read error. Germline loops: CDR1 MNHEY, CDR2 SMNVEV (reference sequence). The CDR3 is made up of 13 amino acids. This specimen belongs to a study of CD8+CD57+ T cells in acquired aplastic anemia. Overall study: Average DNA yield from sorted CD4+ and CD8+ cells was around 3.2 ug. As sequenced from healthy donors, CD4+ cells averaged around 10 million reads. The study's findings and limits: Approximately 29 was the count of CD8+ CDR3 sequences that patients shared with controls. Patient and control CD8+ Simpson's diversity was not significantly different.

Genomic DNA constituted the template upon which TCR beta VDJ and CDR3 profiling was performed. TCRdb reprocessed the reads with MiXCR, giving one entry per CDR3 protein. Here the sample spans 120,000 or so distinct CDR3 sequences, 40% to 60% being singletons. Sequenced: sorted CD4+, CD8+, or CD8+CD57+ T cells (not recorded which) from PBMCs. This TCR was recovered from a human donor in good health, serving as a control. V and J are TRBV27 and TRBJ2-3; tentative D call: TRBD1 (5 bases). The CDR3 DNA is TGTACCAGCAGACAGAGGCGCACAGATACGCAGTATTTT. Protein: CTSRQRRTDTQYF.